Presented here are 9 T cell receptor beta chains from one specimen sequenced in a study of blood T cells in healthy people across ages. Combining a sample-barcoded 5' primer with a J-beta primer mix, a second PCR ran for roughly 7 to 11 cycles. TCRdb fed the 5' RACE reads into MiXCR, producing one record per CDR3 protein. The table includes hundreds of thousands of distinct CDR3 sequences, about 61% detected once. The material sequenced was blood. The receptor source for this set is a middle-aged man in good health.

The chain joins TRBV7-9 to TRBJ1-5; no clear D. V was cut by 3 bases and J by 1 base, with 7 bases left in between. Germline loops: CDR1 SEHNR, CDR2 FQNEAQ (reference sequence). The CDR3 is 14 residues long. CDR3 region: CASSFGQSNQPQHF. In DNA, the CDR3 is TGTGCCAGCAGCTTCGGGCAGAGCAATCAGCCCCAGCATTTT.

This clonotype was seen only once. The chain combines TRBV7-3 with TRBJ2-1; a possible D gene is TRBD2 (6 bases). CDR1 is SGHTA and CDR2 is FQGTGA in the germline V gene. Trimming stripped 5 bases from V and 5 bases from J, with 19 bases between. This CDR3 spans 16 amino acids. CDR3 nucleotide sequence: TGTGCCAGCAGCCAGAAGGGGACTCATGCTCACAATGAGCAGTTCTTC. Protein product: CASSQKGTHAHNEQFF. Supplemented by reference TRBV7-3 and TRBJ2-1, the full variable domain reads GAGVSQTPSNKVTEKGKYVELRCDPISGHTALYWYRQSLGQGPEFLIYFQGTGAADDSGLPNDRFFAVRPEGSVSTLKIQRTERGDSAVYLCASSQKGTHAHNEQFFGPGTRLTVL.

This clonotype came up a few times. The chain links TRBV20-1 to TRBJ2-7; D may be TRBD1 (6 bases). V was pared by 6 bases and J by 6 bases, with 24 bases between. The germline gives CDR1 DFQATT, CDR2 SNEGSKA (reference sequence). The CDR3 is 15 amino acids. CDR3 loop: CSASQGWGGGSEQYF. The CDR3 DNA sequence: TGCAGTGCCTCCCAGGGGTGGGGTGGAGGTTCCGAGCAGTACTTC.

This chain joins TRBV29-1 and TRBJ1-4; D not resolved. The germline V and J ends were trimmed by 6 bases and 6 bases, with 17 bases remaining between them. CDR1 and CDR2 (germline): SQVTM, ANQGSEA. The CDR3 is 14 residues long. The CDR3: CSVQLSTWDEKLFF. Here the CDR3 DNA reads TGCAGCGTCCAATTATCAACGTGGGATGAAAAACTGTTTTTT.

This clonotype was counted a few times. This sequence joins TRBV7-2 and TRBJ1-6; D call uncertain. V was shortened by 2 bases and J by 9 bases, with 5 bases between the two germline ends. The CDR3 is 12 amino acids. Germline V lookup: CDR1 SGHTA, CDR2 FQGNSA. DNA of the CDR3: TGTGCCAGCAGCTTAATCAGTTCACCCCTCCACTTT. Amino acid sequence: CASSLISSPLHF.

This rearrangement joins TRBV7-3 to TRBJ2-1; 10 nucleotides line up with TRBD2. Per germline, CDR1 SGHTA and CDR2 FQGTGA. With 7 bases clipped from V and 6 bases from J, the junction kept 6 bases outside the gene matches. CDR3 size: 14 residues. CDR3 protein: CASNQREGGNEQFF. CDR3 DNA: TGTGCCAGCAATCAGCGGGAGGGTGGCAATGAGCAGTTCTTC.

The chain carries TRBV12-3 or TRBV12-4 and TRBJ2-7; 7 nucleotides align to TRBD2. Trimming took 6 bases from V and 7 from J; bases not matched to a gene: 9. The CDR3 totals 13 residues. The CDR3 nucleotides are TGTGCCAGCAGCCCTTATGGGGAGGGGGAGCAGTACTTC. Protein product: CASSPYGEGEQYF.

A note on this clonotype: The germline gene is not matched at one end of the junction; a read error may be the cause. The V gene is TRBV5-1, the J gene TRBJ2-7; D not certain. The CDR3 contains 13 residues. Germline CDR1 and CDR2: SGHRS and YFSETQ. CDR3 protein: CTSSLVTEYEQYF. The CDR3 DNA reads TGCACCAGCAGCTTGGTTACGGAGTACGAGCAGTACTTC. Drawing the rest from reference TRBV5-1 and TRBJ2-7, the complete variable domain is KAGVTQTPRYLIKTRGQQVTLSCSPISGHRSVSWYQQTPGQGLQFLFEYFSETQRNKGNFPGRFSGRQFSNSRSEMNVSTLELGDSALYLCTSSLVTEYEQYFGPGTRLTVT.

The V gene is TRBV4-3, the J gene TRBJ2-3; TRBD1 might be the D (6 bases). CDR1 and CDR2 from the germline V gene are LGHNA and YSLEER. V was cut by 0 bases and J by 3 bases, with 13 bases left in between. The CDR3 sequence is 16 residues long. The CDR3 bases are TGCGCCAGCAGCCAAGATAGGAGACAGGCGACAGATACGCAGTATTTT. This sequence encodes CASSQDRRQATDTQYF.